Below are 25 T cell receptor beta chains sequenced from a single sample in a study of T cells in Graves' hyperthyroidism and ophthalmopathy. It was RNA transcripts that yielded the amplified TCR beta CDR3 regions. TCR CDR3 underwent first-round RT-PCR with the HTBI primer set. TCRdb fed the multiplex PCR reads into MiXCR, producing one record per CDR3 protein. The sample contains about 640,000 distinct CDR3 sequences, around 20% of which appear only once. The sequenced sample consisted of blood. These receptors were obtained from a man in his thirties or forties with Graves' ophthalmopathy.

This chain joins TRBV2 and TRBJ1-2; TRBD1 matches 7 bases. The ends lost 3 bases at V and 4 bases at J; junction bases unmatched: 5. Germline lookup yields CDR1 SNHLY and CDR2 FYNNEI. This CDR3 region has 14 residues. In DNA form, the CDR3 reads TGTGCCAGCAGTGAGGGTCAGGGGGGCTATGGCTACACCTTC. Its translation is CASSEGQGGYGYTF.

Only a few counts were recorded for this clonotype. The CDR3 nucleotides read TGTGCCACCACGACAGGGGTAGAGACCCAGTACTTC. Amino acid sequence: CATTTGVETQYF. The V gene is TRBV6-1, the J gene TRBJ2-5, with TRBD1 identical over 8 bases. Unmatched junction bases numbered 5, after V lost 10 bases and J lost 4 bases. CDR1 MNHNS and CDR2 SASEGT come from the germline V gene. The CDR3 is 12 residues long.

The chain employs TRBV7-2 and TRBJ1-1; D perhaps matches TRBD1 (5 bases). This CDR3 is 12 amino acids long. Germline V CDR1 and CDR2: SGHTA, FQGNSA. Trimming left V 2 bases short and J 7 bases short, with 8 bases between. The CDR3 nucleotides are TGTGCCAGCAGCTTAAAGGGGTATGAAGCTTTCTTT. This sequence encodes CASSLKGYEAFF.

This clonotype occurred a few times. The rearrangement uses TRBV28 and TRBJ2-4, with D possibly being TRBD1 (6 bases). This CDR3 is built from 15 residues. The V and J ends lost 8 bases and 3 bases respectively, with 17 bases between them. CDR1 is MDHEN and CDR2 is SYDVKM in the germline V gene. CDR3 coding DNA: TGTGCCAGCTCGCTGGGGGCGCCGGGCAAAAACATTCAGTACTTC. This gives the protein CASSLGAPGKNIQYF. Full variable domain (missing parts from reference TRBV28 and TRBJ2-4): DVKVTQSSRYLVKRTGEKVFLECVQDMDHENMFWYRQDPGLGLRLIYFSYDVKMKEKGDIPEGYSVSREKKERFSLILESASTNQTSMYLCASSLGAPGKNIQYFGAGTRLSVL.

This clonotype occurred a few times. The V call is TRBV5-4, the J call TRBJ2-1; the D gene is possibly TRBD2 (6 bases). The CDR3 loop spans 17 amino acids. V dropped 3 bases and J dropped 3 bases, with 19 bases sitting between them. CDR1 and CDR2 from the germline V gene are SGHNT and YYREEE (reference sequence). The CDR3 loop is CASSSLLERASYNEQFF. The CDR3 DNA follows: TGTGCCAGCAGCTCTCTCCTGGAGCGGGCAAGCTACAATGAGCAGTTCTTC.

This clonotype has a handful of counts. The rearrangement uses TRBV9 and TRBJ2-2, with 8 positions matching TRBD2. With 3 bases clipped from V and 9 bases from J, the junction kept 7 bases outside the gene matches. The CDR3 runs to 14 residues. Germline CDR1 is SGDLS and CDR2 is YYNGEE. Here the CDR3 reads CASSAGLASRELFF. The CDR3, as DNA: TGTGCCAGCAGCGCAGGACTAGCATCCAGGGAGCTGTTTTTT.

This clonotype was recorded many times. This chain joins TRBV18 and TRBJ2-7, with D possibly being TRBD1 (5 bases). V was cut by 1 base and J by 3 bases, with 7 bases left in between. The germline V gene has CDR1 KGHSH and CDR2 LQKENI. The CDR3 contains 13 residues. The CDR3 DNA reads as TGTGCCAGCTCACCACAAGGGGACTACGAGCAGTACTTC. This gives the protein CASSPQGDYEQYF.

The rearrangement uses TRBV6-2 or TRBV6-3 and TRBJ2-3; D perhaps matches TRBD1 (6 bases). Germline values: CDR1 MNHEY, CDR2 SVGEGT. Trimming shortened V by 0 bases and J by 6 bases, and 7 bases separated the two germline ends. The CDR3 spans 13 residues. In nucleotides, the CDR3 is TGTGCCAGCAGTTACTCGCAGGGGGATACGCAGTATTTT. Encoded protein: CASSYSQGDTQYF.

A few counts support this clonotype. This chain joins TRBV5-1 and TRBJ2-2, with unresolved D. V lost 3 bases and J 6 bases, leaving 15 bases between the germline ends. In germline, CDR1 is SGHRS, CDR2 YFSETQ. The CDR3 sequence is 15 residues long. CDR3 nucleotides: TGCGCCAGCAGCTCCTCTGGTCACAGTCCCGGGGAGCTGTTTTTT. Translating gives CASSSSGHSPGELFF. The whole variable domain, remainder taken from reference TRBV5-1 and TRBJ2-2, is KAGVTQTPRYLIKTRGQQVTLSCSPISGHRSVSWYQQTPGQGLQFLFEYFSETQRNKGNFPGRFSGRQFSNSRSEMNVSTLELGDSALYLCASSSSGHSPGELFFGEGSRLTVL.

This clonotype came up many times. One junction end disagrees with the germline gene, perhaps due to a read error. The rearrangement uses TRBV20-1 and TRBJ2-5, with 11 bases identical to TRBD2. This CDR3 has 15 residues. The germline V gene has CDR1 DFQATT and CDR2 SNEGSKA (reference sequence). The CDR3 loop reads CSSRLAGRAQETQYF. The DNA for the CDR3 is TGCAGTTCTAGACTAGCGGGACGTGCCCAAGAGACCCAGTACTTC.

The V and J genes are TRBV20-1 and TRBJ2-2; 9 bases fit TRBD1. V lost 0 bases, J lost 3 bases, and 5 bases stayed unmatched. Germline CDR1 is DFQATT and CDR2 is SNEGSKA (reference sequence). The CDR3 totals 16 residues. The CDR3 DNA sequence: TGCAGTGCTAGAGATCCAGGACAGGGGTACACCGGGGAGCTGTTTTTT. This translates into CSARDPGQGYTGELFF.

The chain combines TRBV20-1 with TRBJ2-6, with D perhaps TRBD2 (5 bases). The germline V gene encodes CDR1 DFQATT and CDR2 SNEGSKA (reference sequence). The V gene lost 1 base and the J gene lost 1 base, with 8 bases spanning the gap. This CDR3 has 15 residues. The CDR3 DNA reads TGCAGTGCTAGAGTGGGCGGGTCTGGGGCCAACGTCCTGACTTTC. Its translation is CSARVGGSGANVLTF.

This clonotype showed up just a few times. The genes are TRBV11-3 and TRBJ2-3; D possibly uses TRBD1 or TRBD2 (5 bases each). Germline assignment: CDR1 SGHNT and CDR2 YENEEA. Trimming left V 5 bases short and J 6 bases short, with 12 bases between. The CDR3 has 13 residues. Here the CDR3 DNA reads TGTGCCAGCAGCGGGACCTTAGTGGATACGCAGTATTTT. Its translation is CASSGTLVDTQYF.

Ten or more counts support this clonotype. The chain employs TRBV2 and TRBJ2-3, with D unresolved. Germline loops: CDR1 SNHLY, CDR2 FYNNEI. With 8 bases removed from V and 0 bases from J, the gap between germline ends came to 12 bases. CDR3 length equals 14 residues. This chain's CDR3 is CASAMVRSTDTQYF. For the CDR3, the DNA is TGTGCCAGCGCAATGGTTAGAAGCACAGATACGCAGTATTTT.

This clonotype appeared many times. CDR3 sequence: CASSSSSGVDRVRNQPQHF. Here the CDR3 DNA reads TGTGCCAGCAGCTCCTCCAGTGGGGTAGACAGGGTCCGCAATCAGCCCCAGCATTTT. This sequence joins TRBV7-2 and TRBJ1-5, with 7 bases identical to TRBD1. V lost 4 bases to trimming and J lost 2 bases; unmatched junction nucleotides: 17. CDR1 is SGHTA, CDR2 FQGNSA, per germline. The CDR3 is 19 residues long.

V gene TRBV4-1 combines with J gene TRBJ2-7, with no clear D. CDR1 and CDR2 (germline): MGHRA, YSYEKL. The V and J ends lost 0 bases and 2 bases respectively, with 8 bases between them. The CDR3 runs to 14 residues. The CDR3 reads CASSQDPETYEQYF. CDR3 sequence (DNA): TGCGCCAGCAGCCAAGATCCGGAAACCTACGAGCAGTACTTC.

In this sample, this clonotype turned up a few times. The rearrangement joins TRBV20-1 to TRBJ2-7; TRBD1 matches 8 bases. The germline V gene encodes CDR1 DFQATT and CDR2 SNEGSKA (reference sequence). V lost 4 bases and J lost 3; bases outside the gene matches: 11. This CDR3 has 15 amino acids. The CDR3 protein is CSATRETGGSYEQYF. The CDR3 bases are TGCAGTGCTACAAGGGAAACAGGGGGTAGCTACGAGCAGTACTTC.

This clonotype was seen a handful of times. The CDR3 DNA is TGTGCCAGCAGGAGGGACAGTCGGACGTCTCGGGGAGATACGCAGTATTTT. Protein product: CASRRDSRTSRGDTQYF. The chain joins TRBV7-9 to TRBJ2-3; TRBD1 matches at 7 bases. The V gene's germline CDR1 is SEHNR and CDR2 FQNEAQ (reference sequence). The CDR3 totals 17 residues. The V gene end was trimmed by 6 bases and the J gene end by 5 bases; junction bases not matched to a gene: 17.

This chain joins TRBV7-2 and TRBJ2-7; D ambiguous. This CDR3 has 16 residues. The V gene's germline CDR1 is SGHTA and CDR2 FQGNSA. V gave up 5 bases and J gave up 0 bases, with 17 bases separating them. The CDR3 coding sequence is TGTGCCAGCAGCGCCTCAACCGTCCCGGGCTCCTACGAGCAGTACTTC. Translation gives CASSASTVPGSYEQYF.

In this sample, this clonotype turned up a few times. DNA of the CDR3: TGCAGCGTTGTTGTGGAAAGCTCCTACAATGAGCAGTTCTTC. Protein sequence: CSVVVESSYNEQFF. The chain couples TRBV29-1 to TRBJ2-1; D is unresolved. The CDR3 is 14 residues long. Germline V CDR1 and CDR2: SQVTM, ANQGSEA. V lost 4 bases to trimming and J lost 0 bases, with 10 bases between them.

This clonotype was seen once. The rearrangement uses TRBV10-3 and TRBJ2-6; D is unclear. Trimming cost V 5 bases and J 1 base, with 0 bases left between them. The CDR3 is made up of 12 amino acids. CDR1 and CDR2 (germline): ENHRY, SYGVKD. The CDR3 nucleotides read TGTGCCATCAGTTCTGGGGCCAACGTCCTGACTTTC. Amino acid sequence: CAISSGANVLTF.

The chain has TRBV15 and TRBJ2-3; D call uncertain. The germline V gene encodes CDR1 LNHNV and CDR2 YYDKDF (reference sequence). This CDR3 spans 16 amino acids. V was cut by 0 bases and J by 2 bases, with 12 bases left in between. CDR3 loop: CATSRDQRTITDTQYF. The CDR3 DNA is TGTGCCACCAGCAGAGATCAAAGGACCATCACAGATACGCAGTATTTT.

This clonotype was found many times. The CDR3 region is CASSLEAGVAYEQYF. The CDR3 DNA is TGTGCCAGCAGCTTAGAAGCGGGAGTTGCCTACGAGCAGTACTTC. V gene TRBV7-2 combines with J gene TRBJ2-7; the match to TRBD2 covers 8 bases. V dropped 1 base and J dropped 2; count of bases not matched to a gene: 4. Germline assignment: CDR1 SGHTA and CDR2 FQGNSA. This CDR3 region has 15 residues. Based on the CDR3 plus reference TRBV7-2 and TRBJ2-7, the full variable domain is GAGVSQSPSNKVTEKGKDVELRCDPISGHTALYWYRQSLGQGLEFLIYFQGNSAPDKSGLPSDRFSAERTGGSVSTLTIQRTQQEDSAVYLCASSLEAGVAYEQYFGPGTRLTVT.

This clonotype was observed many times. The V and J genes are TRBV27 and TRBJ2-3; a possible D gene is TRBD2 (7 bases). Trimming took off 0 bases at V and 0 bases at J, with 22 bases between the two ends. Germline V gene data show CDR1 as MNHEY and CDR2 as SMNVEV (reference sequence). This CDR3 contains 20 residues. CDR3 sequence reads: CASSLSSPHRGRGSTDTQYF. CDR3 in DNA: TGTGCCAGCAGTTTATCTTCACCCCACCGTGGGAGGGGGAGCACAGATACGCAGTATTTT.

CDR3 coding DNA: TGTGCCAGCAGTTTATCGCTTGACAGGGGGCTCTACAATGAGCAGTTCTTC. Its translation: CASSLSLDRGLYNEQFF. The chain has TRBV28 and TRBJ2-1; 10 positions agree with TRBD1. The germline V gene encodes CDR1 MDHEN and CDR2 SYDVKM. V lost 1 base and J lost 3; bases outside the gene matches: 6. The CDR3 extends over 17 amino acids.